The rows below give T cell receptor beta chains drawn from one sample of a study of tumor T cells in aggressive B-cell lymphoma. Profiled with immunoSEQ multiplex PCR; TCRdb holds only in-frame clones, not every one. The data show about 1,900 clones, 70% to 90% seen once. The sequenced sample was tumor tissue. Receptors were obtained from an adult with diffuse large B cell lymphoma. Each CDR3 is given with its conserved first and last residue. The D gene is left open where the match is weak. The size of a clone is reported for some rows only, either as once, few or many, or as a class for expanded clones.

clone size: -
D gene: -
V gene: TRBV7-8
J gene: TRBJ2-1
CDR3 DNA: TGTGCCAGCAGCTTGGGGGAGGGGGGGCCTAACAATGAGCAGTTCTTC
CDR3 protein: CASSLGEGGPNNEQFF

clone size: -
D gene: -
V gene: TRBV10-3
J gene: TRBJ2-5
CDR3 DNA: TGTGCCATCAGTGAGTCGACAGTACAAGAGACCCAGTACTTC
CDR3 protein: CAISESTVQETQYF

clone size: -
D gene: TRBD2
V gene: TRBV9
J gene: TRBJ2-5
CDR3 DNA: TGTGCCAGCAGCGTAGGGGAGGGACTAGCGTTTGATGGGGAGACCCAGTACTTC
CDR3 protein: CASSVGEGLAFDGETQYF

clone size: -
D gene: -
V gene: TRBV29-1
J gene: TRBJ1-1
CDR3 DNA: TGCAGCGGGATGGGGACTCTTCGTATGAACACTGAAGCTTTCTTT
CDR3 protein: CSGMGTLRMNTEAFF

clone size: -
D gene: TRBD1
V gene: TRBV29-1
J gene: TRBJ1-1
CDR3 DNA: TGCAGCGTTAGGGGGCTCATGAACACTGAAGCTTTCTTT
CDR3 protein: CSVRGLMNTEAFF

clone size: -
D gene: TRBD1
V gene: TRBV7-6
J gene: TRBJ2-1
CDR3 DNA: TGTGCCAGCAGCGCGGGACAGGGTATTGGCAATGAGCAGTTCTTC
CDR3 protein: CASSAGQGIGNEQFF

clone size: -
D gene: -
V gene: TRBV11-2
J gene: TRBJ2-7
CDR3 DNA: TGTGCCAGCAGCTTAAGCCAGACTCAAGGAGAGTACTTC
CDR3 protein: CASSLSQTQGEYF

clone size: -
D gene: -
V gene: TRBV28
J gene: TRBJ2-1
CDR3 DNA: TGTGCCAGCAGTTTGGGGCAGAGCTCCTACAATGAGCAGTTCTTC
CDR3 protein: CASSLGQSSYNEQFF

clone size: -
D gene: -
V gene: TRBV4-3
J gene: TRBJ2-1
CDR3 DNA: TGCGCCAGCAGCCAAGAGGGCAGCTCCTACAATGAGCAGTTCTTC
CDR3 protein: CASSQEGSSYNEQFF

clone size: -
D gene: TRBD1
V gene: TRBV4-3
J gene: TRBJ2-7
CDR3 DNA: TGCGCCAGCAGCGCATACAGAGGGGGCGAAAGCTCCTACGAGCAGTACTTC
CDR3 protein: CASSAYRGGESSYEQYF

clone size: -
D gene: -
V gene: TRBV5-1
J gene: TRBJ1-1
CDR3 DNA: TGCGCCAGCAGCTTGGGGGCCTCAAGAACTGAAGCTTTCTTT
CDR3 protein: CASSLGASRTEAFF

clone size: -
D gene: -
V gene: TRBV5-1
J gene: TRBJ1-1
CDR3 DNA: TGCGCCAGCAGCTTGGTAACGGGGAACACTGAAGCTTTCTTT
CDR3 protein: CASSLVTGNTEAFF

clone size: once
D gene: -
V gene: TRBV11-2
J gene: TRBJ2-7
CDR3 DNA: TGTGCCAGCAGCTTCAAACAGATGTCAAGTGAGCAGTACTTC
CDR3 protein: CASSFKQMSSEQYF

clone size: -
D gene: TRBD1
V gene: TRBV7-9
J gene: TRBJ2-2
CDR3 DNA: TGTGCCAGCAGCTTAGAGACAGGGTACTTCGGGGAGCTGTTTTTT
CDR3 protein: CASSLETGYFGELFF

clone size: -
D gene: -
V gene: TRBV14
J gene: TRBJ2-7
CDR3 DNA: TGTGCCAGCAGCCAAGAATGGACAGCCTACGAGCAGTACTTC
CDR3 protein: CASSQEWTAYEQYF

clone size: -
D gene: -
V gene: TRBV15
J gene: TRBJ1-6
CDR3 DNA: TGTGCCACCAGCAGAGTCGGATCCAGGCGGGGTTCACCCCTCCACTTT
CDR3 protein: CATSRVGSRRGSPLHF

clone size: -
D gene: -
V gene: TRBV20-1
J gene: TRBJ2-7
CDR3 DNA: TGCAGTGTACAGAGCGGCGAGCAGTACTTC
CDR3 protein: CSVQSGEQYF

clone size: -
D gene: -
V gene: TRBV5-1
J gene: TRBJ1-5
CDR3 DNA: TGCGCCAGCAGCTTGGGCGAAAATAGCAATCAGCCCCAGCATTTT
CDR3 protein: CASSLGENSNQPQHF

clone size: -
D gene: -
V gene: TRBV18
J gene: TRBJ1-4
CDR3 DNA: TGTGCCAGCTCACCACGTCGACTGGAAGGTGAAAAACTGTTTTTT
CDR3 protein: CASSPRRLEGEKLFF

clone size: -
D gene: -
V gene: TRBV5-1
J gene: TRBJ2-1
CDR3 DNA: TGCGCCAGCAGACTAGTCTCCTACAATGAGCAGTTCTTC
CDR3 protein: CASRLVSYNEQFF

clone size: -
D gene: -
V gene: TRBV7-8
J gene: TRBJ2-3
CDR3 DNA: TGTGCCAGCAGCTTATCGCGATCAGGGTACACAGATACGCAGTATTTT
CDR3 protein: CASSLSRSGYTDTQYF

clone size: -
D gene: TRBD1
V gene: TRBV28
J gene: TRBJ1-1
CDR3 DNA: TGTGCCAGCACTTTCCGGGACAGAGAAGCTTTCTTT
CDR3 protein: CASTFRDREAFF

clone size: -
D gene: TRBD1
V gene: TRBV15
J gene: TRBJ2-4
CDR3 DNA: TGTGCCACCCGCAAGAATACAGGGGGCACGGCCAAAAACATTCAGTACTTC
CDR3 protein: CATRKNTGGTAKNIQYF

clone size: -
D gene: -
V gene: TRBV10-3
J gene: TRBJ1-1
CDR3 DNA: TGTGCCATCAGTAGAATTGCGGATACTGAAGCTTTCTTT
CDR3 protein: CAISRIADTEAFF